This is a list of T cell receptor beta chains from one sample in a study of blood T cell repertoires in COVID-19. TCRdb's copy holds only in-frame clones and misses some; the assay was immunoSEQ multiplex PCR. The sample shows about 170,000 clones, roughly 81% of them seen only once. Sequencing used peripheral blood. Receptors were obtained from a man aged 35-49 years who had recovered from COVID-19. The CDR3 runs from the conserved cysteine through the conserved F or W. The order of the fields is clone size, D gene, V gene, J gene, CDR3 protein, CDR3 DNA. A D gene is named only where the DNA matches it firmly. Clone size, where shown, is once, few, many, or a class for clones that have expanded.

>-|-|TRBV19|TRBJ1-2
CASSRKPYYGYTF
TGTGCCAGTAGTAGAAAGCCGTACTATGGCTACACCTTC
>few|TRBD1|TRBV19|TRBJ1-2
CATEPGQGMVYTF
TGTGCCACGGAACCGGGACAGGGAATGGTCTACACCTTC
>few|-|TRBV28|TRBJ1-5
CASGGRSQPQHF
TGTGCCAGCGGAGGTAGGAGTCAGCCCCAGCATTTT
>-|TRBD1|TRBV3-1/TRBV3-2|TRBJ2-7
CASSPYRGTPYEQYF
TGTGCCAGCAGCCCTTACAGGGGGACCCCTTACGAGCAGTACTTC
>-|-|TRBV3-1/TRBV3-2|TRBJ1-6
CASSQDYRERNSPLHF
TGTGCCAGCAGCCAAGATTACAGGGAGCGGAATTCACCCCTCCACTTT
>few|TRBD1|TRBV7-8|TRBJ1-4
CASSLATGGHEKLFF
TGTGCCAGCAGCTTGGCGACAGGGGGACATGAAAAACTGTTTTTT
>-|-|TRBV9|TRBJ1-4
CASSGDTSSTNEKLFF
TGTGCCAGCAGCGGGGACACCTCATCAACTAATGAAAAACTGTTTTTT
>-|TRBD1|TRBV27|TRBJ2-7
CASSQRQGQGYEQYF
TGTGCCAGCAGCCAAAGACAGGGCCAGGGATACGAGCAGTACTTC
>-|TRBD1|TRBV6-5|TRBJ1-4
CASSGTGDEKLFF
TGTGCCAGCTCCGGGACAGGAGATGAAAAACTGTTTTTT
>-|TRBD2|TRBV6-5|TRBJ2-5
CASSSSSAGPETQYF
TGTGCCAGCAGTTCGTCCTCAGCGGGACCGGAGACCCAGTACTTC
>-|TRBD2|TRBV7-6|TRBJ2-2
CASSLAPGTTGGELFF
TGTGCCAGCAGCTTAGCCCCCGGGACTACCGGCGGGGAGCTGTTTTTT
>-|TRBD2|TRBV5-5|TRBJ2-4
CASSSNYRLAGKNIQYF
TGTGCCAGCAGCTCAAACTATAGACTAGCGGGGAAAAACATTCAGTACTTC
>-|TRBD2|TRBV11-2|TRBJ2-7
CASSFAGDPYEQYF
TGTGCCAGCAGCTTTGCGGGAGACCCCTACGAGCAGTACTTC
>-|-|TRBV18|TRBJ1-1
CASSSDSTWNTEAFF
TGTGCCAGCTCATCCGACAGCACTTGGAACACTGAAGCTTTCTTT
>-|-|TRBV19|TRBJ2-5
CASSLGAGGQETQYF
TGTGCCAGTAGCTTGGGGGCAGGGGGGCAAGAGACCCAGTACTTC
>-|-|TRBV15|TRBJ2-3
CATSRDGAQDTQYF
TGTGCCACCAGCAGAGACGGAGCGCAAGATACGCAGTATTTT
>-|TRBD1|TRBV7-2|TRBJ1-2
CASSFRTGGSGGYTF
TGTGCCAGCAGCTTCCGGACAGGGGGATCGGGCGGCTACACCTTC
>-|-|TRBV9|TRBJ1-3
CASSAGATSSSGNTIYF
TGTGCCAGCAGCGCCGGAGCCACATCCTCCTCTGGAAACACCATATATTTT
>-|TRBD1|TRBV7-8|TRBJ1-5
CASSERPDRAWPQHF
TGTGCCAGCAGCGAGAGGCCGGACAGGGCCTGGCCCCAGCATTTT
>-|-|TRBV18|TRBJ1-3
CASSPKPGADGTSSGNTIYF
TGTGCCAGCTCTCCTAAACCGGGGGCCGACGGGACTAGCTCTGGAAACACCATATATTTT
>-|-|TRBV24-1|TRBJ2-5
CATGRGTQETQYF
TGTGCCACCGGCCGGGGGACCCAAGAGACCCAGTACTTC
>-|TRBD1|TRBV10-2|TRBJ1-2
CASSDHRGVNYGYTF
TGCGCCAGCAGTGACCACAGGGGGGTTAACTATGGCTACACCTTC
>-|-|TRBV2|TRBJ1-5
CASSNSRGSTQPQHF
TGTGCCAGCAGTAACTCTCGAGGGAGTACTCAGCCCCAGCATTTT
>-|-|TRBV5-4|TRBJ1-1
CASSFSLDTEAFF
TGTGCCAGCAGCTTCTCACTGGACACTGAAGCTTTCTTT
>-|-|TRBV25-1|TRBJ1-2
CASSRGGRIGYTF
TGTGCCAGCAGCCGAGGCGGGAGGATTGGCTACACCTTC
>-|TRBD2|TRBV5-1|TRBJ2-3
CASSSGLAASTDTQYF
TGCGCCAGCAGCTCCGGACTAGCGGCCAGCACAGATACGCAGTATTTT